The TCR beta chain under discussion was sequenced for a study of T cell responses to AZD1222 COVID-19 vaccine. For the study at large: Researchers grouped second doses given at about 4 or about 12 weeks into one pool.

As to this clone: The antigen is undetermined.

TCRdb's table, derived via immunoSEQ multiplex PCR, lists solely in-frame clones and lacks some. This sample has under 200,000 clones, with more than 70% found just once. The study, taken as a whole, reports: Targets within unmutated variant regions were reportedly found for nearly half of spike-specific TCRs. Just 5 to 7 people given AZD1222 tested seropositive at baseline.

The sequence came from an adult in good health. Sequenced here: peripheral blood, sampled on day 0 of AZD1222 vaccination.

The CDR3 DNA is TGCAGCGTTGATGTACAGAGTGGGGCCAACGTCCTGACTTTC. Encoded protein: CSVDVQSGANVLTF. V usage is TRBV29-1 and J usage is TRBJ2-6; no definite D call. CDR1 is SQVTM, CDR2 ANQGSEA, per germline. V lost 3 bases, J lost 3 bases, and 9 bases lay in between. This CDR3 has 14 residues.